The clone carrying this T cell receptor beta chain was seen a few times. V was clipped by 5 bases and J by 9 bases, with 16 bases between them. The CDR3 contains 14 residues. Germline V gives CDR1 SEHNR, CDR2 FQNEAQ (reference sequence). Autologous stem cell transplantation was followed by relapse in every patient, and brentuximab vedotin exposure varied. These data originate in a study of PD-1 blockade in classical Hodgkin lymphoma. Profiling relied on immunoSEQ multiplex PCR, and the TCRdb table lists in-frame clones only, not all of them. The profile covers 20,000 to 25,000 clones, with 68% appearing a single time and about 5.6% taken by the ten largest.

The chain employs TRBV7-9 and TRBJ2-2; no definite D call. The source material was peripheral blood mononuclear cells (PBMCs), sampled at baseline. The clonotype originates from a human donor with classical Hodgkin lymphoma. Here the CDR3 reads CASSPDVILWELFF. The CDR3 nucleotides are TGTGCCAGCAGCCCAGACGTCATCCTATGGGAGCTGTTTTTT.